A single T cell receptor (beta chain) is shown here with its context. As yet, its antigen is unknown. V lost 4 bases, J lost 2 bases, and 10 bases stayed unmatched. Germline V gives CDR1 SGHRS, CDR2 YFSETQ. This CDR3 comprises 17 residues. With 60 Vbeta and 13 Jbeta primers, the PCR was carried out. The repertoire was sequenced with immunoSEQ multiplex PCR; TCRdb's copy has only in-frame clones and lacks some. The sample lists fewer than 200,000 clones, approximately 80% occurring once. This record comes from a study of cytomegalovirus exposure and HLA in healthy donors. Findings and caveats of the study: Solely CMV serostatus was available to characterize immune exposure. Reports described diagnosis of cytomegalovirus status by the classifier as highly specific and sensitive. Rarity held for most TCR sequences, but there were some public TCRs that occurred in many donors.

This sequence was found in a woman aged 50 to 65 in good health and CMV-seropositive. The sequenced sample was PBMCs. This chain connects TRBV5-1 to TRBJ2-5; 11 positions match TRBD2. CDR3 nucleotides: TGCGCCAGCAGCCCCGGGACTAGCGGCATATCACAAGAGACCCAGTACTTC. It yields the protein CASSPGTSGISQETQYF. Drawing the rest from reference TRBV5-1 and TRBJ2-5, the complete variable domain is KAGVTQTPRYLIKTRGQQVTLSCSPISGHRSVSWYQQTPGQGLQFLFEYFSETQRNKGNFPGRFSGRQFSNSRSEMNVSTLELGDSALYLCASSPGTSGISQETQYFGPGTRLLVL.